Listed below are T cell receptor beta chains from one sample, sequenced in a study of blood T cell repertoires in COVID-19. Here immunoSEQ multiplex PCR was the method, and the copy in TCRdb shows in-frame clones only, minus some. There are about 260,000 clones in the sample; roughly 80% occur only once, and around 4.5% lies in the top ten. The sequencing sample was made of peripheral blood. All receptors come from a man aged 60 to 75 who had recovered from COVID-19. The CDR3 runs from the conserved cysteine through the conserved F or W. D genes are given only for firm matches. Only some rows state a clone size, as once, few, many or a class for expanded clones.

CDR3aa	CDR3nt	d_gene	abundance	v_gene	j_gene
CASSQDWRSTGELFF	TGTGCCAGCAGCCAAGATTGGCGCAGCACCGGGGAGCTATTTTTT	-	-	TRBV4-2	TRBJ2-2
CATSAPAGTYYGYTF	TGTGCCACCAGTGCGCCCGCCGGGACATACTATGGCTACACCTTC	-	few	TRBV24-1	TRBJ1-2
CASSPGGAAPQHF	TGTGCCAGCAGTCCCGGTGGGGCAGCCCCCCAGCATTTT	-	-	TRBV6-2/TRBV6-3	TRBJ1-5
CASRATTDTQYF	TGTGCCAGTAGAGCGACCACGGATACGCAGTATTTT	-	-	TRBV19	TRBJ2-3
CASSQPGLAVGGQFF	TGCGCCAGCAGCCAACCCGGACTAGCGGTGGGTGGGCAGTTCTTC	TRBD2	-	TRBV4-1	TRBJ2-1
CASSDRGTRFF	TGTGCCAGCAGTGACAGGGGGACTCGGTTCTTC	-	-	TRBV2	TRBJ2-1
CASSPYHSSGRAPKEQYF	TGTGCCAGCAGCCCCTACCACAGCAGCGGGAGGGCCCCCAAGGAGCAGTACTTC	TRBD2	once	TRBV3-1/TRBV3-2	TRBJ2-7
CASSERQGQRDEQYF	TGTGCCAGCAGCGAAAGACAGGGGCAGCGGGACGAGCAGTACTTC	TRBD1	-	TRBV3-1/TRBV3-2	TRBJ2-7
CASSVGRAPYEQYF	TGTGCCAGCAGCGTTGGCAGGGCCCCCTACGAGCAGTACTTC	-	-	TRBV3-1/TRBV3-2	TRBJ2-7
CASSQDFLGVRKETQYF	TGTGCCAGCAGCCAAGATTTTTTGGGCGTCAGAAAAGAGACCCAGTACTTC	-	-	TRBV3-1/TRBV3-2	TRBJ2-5
CASSDRAGVNYGYTF	TGCGCCAGCAGCGATAGGGCAGGGGTGAACTATGGCTACACCTTC	-	-	TRBV4-1	TRBJ1-2
CASSRTGGRVYEQYF	TGTGCCAGCAGCCGAACAGGCGGCCGGGTCTACGAGCAGTACTTC	-	-	TRBV7-9	TRBJ2-7
CASSSGLAGGGEQFF	TGTGCCAGCTCATCCGGTCTAGCGGGAGGAGGTGAGCAGTTCTTC	TRBD2	-	TRBV18	TRBJ2-1
CASSVGGRAYEQYF	TGTGCCAGCAGCGTAGGAGGCAGGGCTTACGAGCAGTACTTC	-	-	TRBV9	TRBJ2-7